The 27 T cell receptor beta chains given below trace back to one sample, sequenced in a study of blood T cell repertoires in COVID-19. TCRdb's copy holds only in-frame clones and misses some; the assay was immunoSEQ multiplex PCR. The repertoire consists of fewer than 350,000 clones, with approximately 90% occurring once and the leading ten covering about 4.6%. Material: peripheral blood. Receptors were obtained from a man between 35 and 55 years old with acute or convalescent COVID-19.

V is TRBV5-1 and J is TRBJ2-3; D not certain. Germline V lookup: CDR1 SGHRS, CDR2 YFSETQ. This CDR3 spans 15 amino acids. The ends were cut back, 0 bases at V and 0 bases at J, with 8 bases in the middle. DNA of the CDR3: TGCGCCAGCAGCTTGGCCCCGGAGAGCACAGATACGCAGTATTTT. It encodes CASSLAPESTDTQYF.

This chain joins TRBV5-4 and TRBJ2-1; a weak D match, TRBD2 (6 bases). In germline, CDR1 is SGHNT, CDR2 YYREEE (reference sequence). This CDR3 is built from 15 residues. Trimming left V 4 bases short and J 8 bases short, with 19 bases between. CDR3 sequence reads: CASSPQTPRGDEQFF. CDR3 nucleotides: TGTGCCAGCAGCCCCCAGACTCCGCGCGGGGATGAGCAGTTCTTC.

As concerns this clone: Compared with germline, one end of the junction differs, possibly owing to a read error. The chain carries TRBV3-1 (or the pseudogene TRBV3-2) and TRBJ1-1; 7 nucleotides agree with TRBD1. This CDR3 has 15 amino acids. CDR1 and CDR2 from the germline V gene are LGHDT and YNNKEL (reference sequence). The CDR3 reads CASTQGGQMNTEAFF. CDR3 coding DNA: TGTGCCAGCACCCAAGGGGGACAGATGAACACTGAAGCTTTCTTT.

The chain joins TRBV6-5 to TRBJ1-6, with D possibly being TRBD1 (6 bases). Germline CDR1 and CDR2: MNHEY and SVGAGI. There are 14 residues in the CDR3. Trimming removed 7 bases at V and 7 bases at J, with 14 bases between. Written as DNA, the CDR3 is TGTGCCAGCACCCAAACAGGGAGCAATTCACCCCTCCACTTT. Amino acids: CASTQTGSNSPLHF.

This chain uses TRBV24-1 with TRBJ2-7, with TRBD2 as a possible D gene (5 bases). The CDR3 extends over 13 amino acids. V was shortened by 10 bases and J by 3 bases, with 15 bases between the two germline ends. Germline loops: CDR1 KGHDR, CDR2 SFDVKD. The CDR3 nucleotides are TGTGCCACTAGCTTTGGACGGGGCTACGAGCAGTACTTC. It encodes CATSFGRGYEQYF.

The CDR3 sequence is CASNPGYVGNTEAFF. The CDR3, as DNA: TGCGCCAGCAACCCAGGGTATGTGGGGAACACTGAAGCTTTCTTT. This chain links TRBV4-1 with TRBJ1-1; possibly TRBD1 for D (5 bases). The V gene lost 7 bases and the J gene lost 1 base, with 16 bases spanning the gap. The CDR3 has 15 residues. CDR1 is MGHRA and CDR2 is YSYEKL in the germline V gene.

As DNA, the CDR3 is TGTGCCAGCTCCTTAGTGGGGGAGGTCTACAATGAGCAGTTCTTC. It encodes CASSLVGEVYNEQFF. The chain carries TRBV27 and TRBJ2-1; maybe TRBD2 (6 bases). CDR3 length: 15 residues. CDR1 is MNHEY and CDR2 is SMNVEV in the germline V gene (reference sequence). V was cut by 8 bases and J by 3 bases, with 17 bases left in between.

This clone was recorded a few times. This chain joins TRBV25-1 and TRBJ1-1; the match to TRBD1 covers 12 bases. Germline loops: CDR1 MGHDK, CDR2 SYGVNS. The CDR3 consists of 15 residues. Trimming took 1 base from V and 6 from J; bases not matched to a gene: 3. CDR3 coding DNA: TGTGCCAGCAGTGAATCGGGACAGGGGGCTCCTGAAGCTTTCTTT. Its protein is CASSESGQGAPEAFF.

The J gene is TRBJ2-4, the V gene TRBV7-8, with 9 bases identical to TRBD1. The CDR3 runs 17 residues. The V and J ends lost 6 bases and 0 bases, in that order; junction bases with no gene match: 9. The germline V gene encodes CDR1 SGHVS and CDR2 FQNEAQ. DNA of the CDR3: TGTGCCAGCAGACCGGGACAGGGAAAATCAGCCAAAAACATTCAGTACTTC. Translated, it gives CASRPGQGKSAKNIQYF. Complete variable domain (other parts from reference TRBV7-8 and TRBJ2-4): GAGVSQSPRYKVAKRGQDVALRCDPISGHVSLFWYQQALGQGPEFLTYFQNEAQLDKSGLPSDRFFAERPEGSVSTLKIQRTQQEDSAVYLCASRPGQGKSAKNIQYFGAGTRLSVL.

CDR3 coding DNA: TGTGCCAGCAGCCGGACAGGGGGCAGCGCAGATACGCAGTATTTT. This gives the protein CASSRTGGSADTQYF. This chain joins TRBV6-5 and TRBJ2-3; 11 bases are a match to TRBD1. V lost 6 bases and J lost 4; bases outside the gene matches: 6. The CDR3 consists of 15 residues. Germline V gene lookup returns CDR1 MNHEY and CDR2 SVGAGI.

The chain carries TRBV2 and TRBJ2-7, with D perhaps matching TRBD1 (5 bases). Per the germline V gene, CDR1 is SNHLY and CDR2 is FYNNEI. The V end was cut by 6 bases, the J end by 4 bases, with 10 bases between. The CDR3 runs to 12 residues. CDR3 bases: TGTGCCAGCAGCGGCAGGGAATACGAGCAGTACTTC. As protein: CASSGREYEQYF.

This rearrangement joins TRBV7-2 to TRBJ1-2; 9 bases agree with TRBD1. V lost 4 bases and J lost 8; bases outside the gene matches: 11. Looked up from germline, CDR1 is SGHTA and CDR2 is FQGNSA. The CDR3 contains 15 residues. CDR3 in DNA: TGTGCCAGCAGCTCACAATCGGGACAGGGAAACGGCTACACCTTC. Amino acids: CASSSQSGQGNGYTF.

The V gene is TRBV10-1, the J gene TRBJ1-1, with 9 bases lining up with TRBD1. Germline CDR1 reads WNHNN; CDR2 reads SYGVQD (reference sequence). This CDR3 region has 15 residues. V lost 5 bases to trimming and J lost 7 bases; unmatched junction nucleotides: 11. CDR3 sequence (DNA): TGCGCCAGCAGTACTAATTTGGGACAGGGCTTTGAAGCTTTCTTT. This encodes CASSTNLGQGFEAFF.

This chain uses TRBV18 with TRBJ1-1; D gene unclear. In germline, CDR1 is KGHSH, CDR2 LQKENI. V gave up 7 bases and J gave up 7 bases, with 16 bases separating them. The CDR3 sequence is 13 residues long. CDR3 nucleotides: TGTGCCAGCTTAGAAAGTTTGGTTAGTGAAGCTTTCTTT. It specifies CASLESLVSEAFF.

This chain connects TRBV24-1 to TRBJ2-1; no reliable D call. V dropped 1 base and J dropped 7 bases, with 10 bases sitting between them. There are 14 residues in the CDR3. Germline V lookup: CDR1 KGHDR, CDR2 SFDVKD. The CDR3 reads CATSDLWPPNEQFF. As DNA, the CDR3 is TGTGCCACCAGTGATTTATGGCCCCCTAATGAGCAGTTCTTC.

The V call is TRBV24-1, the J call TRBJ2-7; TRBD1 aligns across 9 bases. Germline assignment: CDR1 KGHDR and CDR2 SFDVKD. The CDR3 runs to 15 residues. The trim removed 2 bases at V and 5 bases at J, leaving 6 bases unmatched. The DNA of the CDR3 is TGTGCCACCAGTGATTCCCGGACAGGGGATAACGAGCAGTACTTC. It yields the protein CATSDSRTGDNEQYF.

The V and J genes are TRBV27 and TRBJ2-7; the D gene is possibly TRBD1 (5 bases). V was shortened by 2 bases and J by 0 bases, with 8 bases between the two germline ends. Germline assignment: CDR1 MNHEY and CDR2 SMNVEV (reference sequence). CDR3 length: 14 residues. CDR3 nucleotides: TGTGCCAGCAGTTTAAAGCAGGGCTCCTACGAGCAGTACTTC. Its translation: CASSLKQGSYEQYF.

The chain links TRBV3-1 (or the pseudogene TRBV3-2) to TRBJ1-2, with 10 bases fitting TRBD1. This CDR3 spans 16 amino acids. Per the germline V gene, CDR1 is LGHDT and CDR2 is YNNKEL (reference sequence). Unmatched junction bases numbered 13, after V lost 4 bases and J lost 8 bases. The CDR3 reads CASSPRDRGHLGGYTF. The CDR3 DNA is TGTGCCAGCAGCCCCCGGGACAGGGGCCATCTAGGAGGCTACACCTTC.

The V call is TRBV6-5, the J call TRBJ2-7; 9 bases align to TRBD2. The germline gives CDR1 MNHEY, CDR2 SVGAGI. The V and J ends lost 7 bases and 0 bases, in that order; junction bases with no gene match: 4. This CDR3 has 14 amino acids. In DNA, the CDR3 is TGTGCCAGCACGATAGCGGGGGACTCCTACGAGCAGTACTTC. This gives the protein CASTIAGDSYEQYF.

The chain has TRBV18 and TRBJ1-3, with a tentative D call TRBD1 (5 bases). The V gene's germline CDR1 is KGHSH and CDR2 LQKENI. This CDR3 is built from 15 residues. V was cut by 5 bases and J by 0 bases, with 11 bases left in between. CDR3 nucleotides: TGTGCCAGCTCAATGGCAGGGCGCTCTGGAAACACCATATATTTT. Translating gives CASSMAGRSGNTIYF.

The CDR3 region has the DNA TGTGCCAGCAGGGAGACAGGGATGAACACTGAAGCTTTCTTT. Amino acids: CASRETGMNTEAFF. The V call is TRBV6-5, the J call TRBJ1-1; 7 nucleotides agree with TRBD1. Unmatched junction bases numbered 4, after V lost 6 bases and J lost 0 bases. In germline, CDR1 is MNHEY, CDR2 SVGAGI. CDR3 length: 14 amino acids.

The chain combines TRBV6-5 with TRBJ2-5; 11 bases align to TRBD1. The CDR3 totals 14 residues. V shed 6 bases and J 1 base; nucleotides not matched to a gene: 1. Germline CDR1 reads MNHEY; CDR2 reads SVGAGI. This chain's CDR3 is CASRGTGGQETQYF. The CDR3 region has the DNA TGTGCCAGCAGAGGGACAGGGGGCCAAGAGACCCAGTACTTC.

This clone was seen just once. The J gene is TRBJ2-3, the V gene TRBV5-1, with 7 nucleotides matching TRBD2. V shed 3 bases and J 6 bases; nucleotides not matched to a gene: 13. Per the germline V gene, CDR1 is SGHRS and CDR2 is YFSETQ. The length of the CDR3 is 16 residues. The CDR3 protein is CASSSLSGPGGDTQYF. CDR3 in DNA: TGCGCCAGCAGCTCACTTAGCGGGCCCGGGGGGGATACGCAGTATTTT.

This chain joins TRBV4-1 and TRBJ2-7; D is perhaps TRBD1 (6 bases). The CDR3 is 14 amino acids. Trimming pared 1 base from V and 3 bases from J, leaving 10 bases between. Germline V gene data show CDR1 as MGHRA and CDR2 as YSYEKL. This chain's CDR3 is CASSQATGFYEQYF. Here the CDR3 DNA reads TGCGCCAGCAGCCAAGCCACAGGGTTCTACGAGCAGTACTTC.

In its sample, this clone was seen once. The CDR3 reads CASSTREGRDYGYTF. The CDR3 nucleotides read TGTGCCAGCAGCACCCGGGAGGGAAGGGACTATGGCTACACCTTC. The chain couples TRBV25-1 to TRBJ1-2; no reliable D call. Trimming took off 6 bases at V and 3 bases at J, with 17 bases between the two ends. Germline V lookup: CDR1 MGHDK, CDR2 SYGVNS. This CDR3 is 15 amino acids long.

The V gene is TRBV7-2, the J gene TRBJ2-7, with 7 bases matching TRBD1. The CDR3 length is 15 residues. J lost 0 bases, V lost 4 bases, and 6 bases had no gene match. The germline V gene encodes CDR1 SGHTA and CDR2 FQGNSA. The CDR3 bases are TGTGCCAGCAGCTATTCCGGGACAGCCTCCTACGAGCAGTACTTC. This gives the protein CASSYSGTASYEQYF.

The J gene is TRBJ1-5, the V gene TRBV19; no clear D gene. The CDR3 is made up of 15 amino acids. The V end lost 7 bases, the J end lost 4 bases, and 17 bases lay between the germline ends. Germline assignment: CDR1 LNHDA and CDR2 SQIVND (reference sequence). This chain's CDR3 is CASTTIGRSNQPQHF. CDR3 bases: TGTGCCAGTACCACGATTGGCCGGAGTAATCAGCCCCAGCATTTT. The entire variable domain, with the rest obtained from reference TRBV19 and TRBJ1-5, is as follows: DGGITQSPKYLFRKEGQNVTLSCEQNLNHDAMYWYRQDPGQGLRLIYYSQIVNDFQKGDIAEGYSVSREKKESFPLTVTSAQKNPTAFYLCASTTIGRSNQPQHFGDGTRLSIL.